One sample yielded the 3 T cell receptor beta chains listed below, sequenced in a study of cytomegalovirus exposure and HLA in healthy donors. Both 60 Vbeta primers and 13 Jbeta primers went into the PCR. Assay used: immunoSEQ multiplex PCR; TCRdb lists only in-frame clones, some missing. Of around 150,000 clones listed, around 82% were seen once; the top ten hold almost 7%. The sample comprised PBMCs. The receptors originated from a man aged 35 to 55 in good health and CMV-seropositive.

Concerning this clone: Other DNA sequences in this sample translate to the same CDR3. V is TRBV25-1 and J is TRBJ2-3; D unclear. Trimming shortened V by 6 bases and J by 6 bases, and 13 bases separated the two germline ends. This CDR3 contains 13 residues. Germline V gene sequence: CDR1 MGHDK, CDR2 SYGVNS. CDR3 in amino acids: CASRARITDTQYF. For the CDR3, the DNA is TGTGCCAGCAGAGCGCGAATTACGGATACGCAGTATTTT. The variable domain in full, completed from reference TRBV25-1 and TRBJ2-3, reads EADIYQTPRYLVIGTGKKITLECSQTMGHDKMYWYQQDPGMELHLIHYSYGVNSTEKGDLSSESTVSRIRTEHFPLTLESARPSHTSQYLCASRARITDTQYFGPGTRLTVL.

The genes are TRBV2 and TRBJ2-5, with D unresolved. Germline V lookup: CDR1 SNHLY, CDR2 FYNNEI. Trimming shortened V by 9 bases and J by 2 bases, and 16 bases separated the two germline ends. The CDR3 loop spans 14 amino acids. CDR3 sequence reads: CASLNSYVQETQYF. CDR3 nucleotides: TGTGCCAGTCTGAATTCCTACGTACAAGAGACCCAGTACTTC.

V is TRBV5-5 and J is TRBJ2-1, with TRBD2 identical over 8 bases. This CDR3 spans 16 amino acids. Germline loops: CDR1 SGHKS, CDR2 YYEKEE (reference sequence). J gave up 6 bases and V 1 base, and 9 bases lay outside the gene matches. The CDR3 DNA follows: TGTGCCAGCAGCTTGAGGTTGTTAGCGGGACGCAATGAGCAGTTCTTC. The encoded protein is CASSLRLLAGRNEQFF. Full variable domain (outside the CDR3, taken from reference TRBV5-5 and TRBJ2-1): DAGVTQSPTHLIKTRGQQVTLRCSPISGHKSVSWYQQVLGQGPQFIFQYYEKEERGRGNFPDRFSARQFPNYSSELNVNALLLGDSALYLCASSLRLLAGRNEQFFGPGTRLTVL.